These 25 T cell receptor beta chains share one sample of origin, sequenced in a study of control samples from healthy donors and cancer patients. The repertoire was sequenced with immunoSEQ multiplex PCR; TCRdb's copy has only in-frame clones and lacks some. In the table there are around 110,000 clones, 85% to 90% of which are singletons. Sequenced: PBMCs. The receptors were sampled from a woman aged 45-65 years with colorectal cancer.

The CDR3 DNA sequence: TGTGCCAGCAGTCCCCGCGGGACAGGGGGAACTGAAGCTTTCTTT. It is translated as CASSPRGTGGTEAFF. V gene TRBV6-5 combines with J gene TRBJ1-1; 11 positions agree with TRBD1. Germline lookup yields CDR1 MNHEY and CDR2 SVGAGI. Losses at the gene ends were 5 bases for V and 5 bases for J; bases not matched to a gene: 7. The CDR3 length is 15 residues.

CDR3 nucleotide sequence: TGTGCCAGTAGCAGTCCCGGGACAGGGGTTGGAAACTATGGCTACACCTTC. As protein: CASSSPGTGVGNYGYTF. The rearrangement links TRBV19 to TRBJ1-2, with 10 nucleotides matching TRBD1. CDR1 and CDR2 (germline): LNHDA, SQIVND (reference sequence). The CDR3 has 17 amino acids. V shed 6 bases and J 2 bases; nucleotides not matched to a gene: 12.

The chain links TRBV4-2 to TRBJ2-2; the match to TRBD2 covers 13 bases. J was trimmed by 3 bases and V by 0 bases; bases with no gene match: 7. Germline V gene data show CDR1 as LGHNA and CDR2 as YNFKEQ. The CDR3 spans 19 residues. The CDR3 sequence: CASSQEGELAGGYTGELFF. Written as DNA, the CDR3 is TGTGCCAGCAGCCAAGAAGGAGAACTAGCGGGAGGGTACACCGGGGAGCTGTTTTTT.

V and J are TRBV24-1 and TRBJ2-3; D remains ambiguous. Trimming took 2 bases from V and 7 from J, leaving 3 bases between them. Germline values: CDR1 KGHDR, CDR2 SFDVKD. The CDR3 sequence is 11 residues long. The CDR3 region is CATSDSHTQYF. DNA for the CDR3: TGTGCCACCAGTGATTCCCATACGCAGTATTTT.

The chain carries TRBV2 and TRBJ1-4; TRBD1 is a possible D gene (5 bases). CDR1 is SNHLY, CDR2 FYNNEI, per germline. The CDR3 is made up of 14 amino acids. The V gene lost 6 bases and the J gene lost 7 bases, with 15 bases spanning the gap. CDR3 sequence: CASRDPGYGEKLFF. The CDR3 DNA reads as TGTGCCAGCAGAGACCCAGGGTACGGTGAAAAACTGTTTTTT. Full variable domain (missing parts from reference TRBV2 and TRBJ1-4): EPEVTQTPSHQVTQMGQEVILRCVPISNHLYFYWYRQILGQKVEFLVSFYNNEISEKSEIFDDQFSVERPDGSNFTLKIRSTKLEDSAMYFCASRDPGYGEKLFFGSGTQLSVL.

The chain employs TRBV3-1 (or the pseudogene TRBV3-2) and TRBJ1-1; D unclear. The CDR3 sequence is 14 residues long. Germline V gene data show CDR1 as LGHDT and CDR2 as YNNKEL (reference sequence). Trimming stripped 6 bases from V and 5 bases from J, with 16 bases between. This CDR3 reads CASRGAGVETEAFF. DNA for the CDR3: TGTGCCAGCAGGGGAGCGGGTGTGGAGACTGAAGCTTTCTTT.

This clone was seen more than once but under ten times. The V gene is TRBV12-3 or TRBV12-4, the J gene TRBJ1-1, with a tentative D call TRBD1 (5 bases). CDR3 size: 10 residues. Trimming shortened V by 8 bases and J by 6 bases, and 7 bases separated the two germline ends. DNA of the CDR3: TGTGCCAGCGGGGCCCCTGAAGCTTTCTTT. Translation gives CASGAPEAFF.

The chain carries TRBV9 and TRBJ1-2, with D uncertain. Trimming took off 4 bases at V and 5 bases at J, with 12 bases between the two ends. This CDR3 spans 13 amino acids. Germline CDR1 and CDR2: SGDLS and YYNGEE. CDR3 sequence reads: CASSRSGDYGYTF. CDR3 coding DNA: TGTGCCAGCAGCCGTTCCGGAGATTATGGCTACACCTTC.

CDR3 nucleotide sequence: TGTGCCAGCAGCTTAGTGCTCAGGGGGGATCAGCCCCAGCATTTT. Translated: CASSLVLRGDQPQHF. The genes are TRBV9 and TRBJ1-5, with 7 nucleotides matching TRBD1. J lost 5 bases, V lost 4 bases, and 9 bases had no gene match. Germline V gene lookup returns CDR1 SGDLS and CDR2 YYNGEE. This CDR3 region has 15 residues. Variable domain in full (rest from reference TRBV9 and TRBJ1-5): DSGVTQTPKHLITATGQRVTLRCSPRSGDLSVYWYQQSLDQGLQFLIQYYNGEERAKGNILERFSAQQFPDLHSELNLSSLELGDSALYFCASSLVLRGDQPQHFGDGTRLSIL.

The chain employs TRBV27 and TRBJ2-5, with D tentatively TRBD2 (5 bases). CDR1 is MNHEY and CDR2 is SMNVEV in the germline V gene (reference sequence). CDR3 length equals 15 residues. Trimming shortened V by 0 bases and J by 4 bases, and 12 bases separated the two germline ends. This chain's CDR3 is CASSLSSSFGETQYF. In nucleotides, the CDR3 is TGTGCCAGCAGTTTATCGTCTAGCTTTGGAGAGACCCAGTACTTC.

The V gene is TRBV30, the J gene TRBJ1-2, with TRBD1 matching over 10 bases. Losses at the gene ends were 5 bases for V and 4 bases for J; bases not matched to a gene: 7. Germline V gives CDR1 GTSNPN, CDR2 SVGIG (reference sequence). This CDR3 has 14 amino acids. CDR3 sequence: CAWGKTGGIYGYTF. Here the CDR3 DNA reads TGTGCCTGGGGGAAGACAGGGGGCATCTATGGCTACACCTTC.

This chain uses TRBV25-1 with TRBJ1-1, with a tentative D call TRBD1 (6 bases). Trimming took off 3 bases at V and 0 bases at J, with 8 bases between the two ends. The CDR3 totals 14 residues. CDR1 is MGHDK, CDR2 SYGVNS, per germline. The CDR3 loop reads CASSDRGLNTEAFF. The CDR3 bases are TGTGCCAGCAGTGACAGGGGACTGAACACTGAAGCTTTCTTT.

The chain links TRBV3-1 (or the pseudogene TRBV3-2) to TRBJ2-7; 7 bases fit TRBD1. The germline V gene encodes CDR1 LGHDT and CDR2 YNNKEL (reference sequence). This CDR3 region has 13 residues. The junction had 4 bases not matched to a gene; V was cut back by 1 base and J by 7 bases. CDR3 region: CASSQGTGEEQYF. For the CDR3, the DNA is TGTGCCAGCAGCCAAGGCACAGGGGAAGAGCAGTACTTC.

The rearrangement joins TRBV18 to TRBJ1-3; a weak D match, TRBD1 (5 bases). Trimming shortened V by 3 bases and J by 11 bases, and 14 bases separated the two germline ends. CDR1 and CDR2 (germline): KGHSH, LQKENI. This CDR3 has 13 amino acids. This chain's CDR3 is CASSPEGPSSIYF. The CDR3 nucleotides are TGTGCCAGCTCACCGGAGGGGCCCTCATCCATATATTTT.

This chain connects TRBV18 to TRBJ2-7; 8 nucleotides align to TRBD1. This CDR3 region has 12 residues. V dropped 3 bases and J dropped 5; count of bases not matched to a gene: 0. Germline CDR1 reads KGHSH; CDR2 reads LQKENI. In nucleotides, the CDR3 is TGTGCCAGCTCACCGACAGGGGACGAGCAGTACTTC. Its translation: CASSPTGDEQYF.

This clone was seen a single time. The chain couples TRBV12-3 or TRBV12-4 to TRBJ2-1; maybe TRBD2 (6 bases). This CDR3 has 13 residues. The ends were cut back, 8 bases at V and 4 bases at J, with 12 bases in the middle. In nucleotides, the CDR3 is TGTGCCAGCCAAAGGACTACTTACAATGAGCAGTTCTTC. Its protein product is CASQRTTYNEQFF.

The chain has TRBV7-2 and TRBJ1-6, with TRBD1 identical over 7 bases. This CDR3 comprises 16 residues. J gave up 0 bases and V 5 bases, and 4 bases lay outside the gene matches. The germline gives CDR1 SGHTA, CDR2 FQGNSA. The CDR3 sequence is CASSLTGASYNSPLHF. CDR3 bases: TGTGCCAGCAGCCTCACAGGGGCCTCCTATAATTCACCCCTCCACTTT.

V is TRBV18 and J is TRBJ2-7, with 9 positions matching TRBD2. Germline-derived CDR1 and CDR2 are KGHSH and LQKENI. The V and J ends lost 2 bases and 4 bases, in that order; junction bases with no gene match: 12. The CDR3 has 17 residues. The CDR3 loop is CASSPRTPSGEYYEQYF. As DNA, the CDR3 is TGTGCCAGCTCACCAAGAACTCCTAGCGGGGAATATTACGAGCAGTACTTC.

The V call is TRBV6-2 or TRBV6-3, the J call TRBJ1-1, with D possibly being TRBD1 (5 bases). The CDR3 length is 15 residues. The V end lost 2 bases, the J end lost 1 base, and 11 bases lay between the germline ends. Germline values: CDR1 MNHEY, CDR2 SVGEGT. The CDR3 nucleotides are TGTGCCAGCAGTTACCCCCAGACAGCGAACACTGAAGCTTTCTTT. Its protein product is CASSYPQTANTEAFF.

V gene TRBV5-1 combines with J gene TRBJ2-2; the D is unclear. Trimming removed 4 bases at V and 0 bases at J, with 4 bases between. The CDR3 runs 13 residues. The germline gives CDR1 SGHRS, CDR2 YFSETQ. The CDR3 here is CASSRANTGELFF. CDR3 in DNA: TGCGCCAGCAGCCGTGCGAACACCGGGGAGCTGTTTTTT.

The chain combines TRBV10-1 with TRBJ2-1, with TRBD2 matching over 8 bases. The CDR3 runs to 13 residues. Germline assignment: CDR1 WNHNN and CDR2 SYGVQD (reference sequence). The V gene end was trimmed by 6 bases and the J gene end by 5 bases; junction bases not matched to a gene: 3. DNA for the CDR3: TGCGCCAGCAGAGCGGGGGAAAACAATGAGCAGTTCTTC. Residues: CASRAGENNEQFF.

The chain is built from TRBV6-1 and TRBJ1-4; no reliable D call. V was trimmed by 2 bases and J by 6 bases, leaving 10 bases between them. Germline assignment: CDR1 MNHNS and CDR2 SASEGT. This CDR3 has 14 residues. This CDR3 reads CASSENSSDEKLFF. Here the CDR3 DNA reads TGTGCCAGCAGTGAAAACAGTAGTGATGAAAAACTGTTTTTT.

The chain links TRBV2 to TRBJ2-3; 8 bases match TRBD2. Unmatched junction bases numbered 5, after V lost 5 bases and J lost 1 base. The CDR3 is made up of 15 amino acids. From germline, CDR1 is SNHLY and CDR2 FYNNEI. CDR3 amino acids: CASSLWRGGTDTQYF. CDR3 DNA sequence: TGTGCCAGCAGTTTATGGCGGGGGGGCACAGATACGCAGTATTTT.

V gene TRBV28 combines with J gene TRBJ2-1; a possible D gene is TRBD2 (5 bases). The germline V gene encodes CDR1 MDHEN and CDR2 SYDVKM. The CDR3 spans 12 residues. V lost 4 bases to trimming and J lost 12 bases, with 13 bases between them. The CDR3: CASSSPTAGQFF. The DNA for the CDR3 is TGTGCCAGCAGTTCCCCGACGGCGGGGCAGTTCTTC.

The genes are TRBV10-3 and TRBJ2-7, with 10 bases identical to TRBD1. This CDR3 region has 16 residues. Germline V lookup: CDR1 ENHRY, CDR2 SYGVKD. Germline trimming cut 4 bases from V and 7 bases from J; bases unmatched to any gene: 13. The CDR3 protein is CAISASRTGGEMEQYF. CDR3 sequence (DNA): TGTGCCATCAGTGCTTCACGGACAGGGGGGGAAATGGAGCAGTACTTC.